These T cell receptor beta chains were read from a single sample in a study of blood T cells in healthy people across ages. One entry per CDR3 protein, called by TCRdb with MiXCR from the 5' RACE reads. There are approximately 1,700,000 distinct CDR3 sequences in the sample; around 42% occur only once, and more than 20% lies in the top ten. Material: blood. These receptors all come from a human donor in good health. Each CDR3 is given with its conserved first and last residue. D genes are given only for firm matches. Rows may omit the clone size; those that give it use once, few, many or a size class.

CASRPSGTGVLGEQFF | TGTGCCAGCAGGCCGTCCGGGACAGGGGTGTTGGGTGAGCAGTTCTTC | TRBJ2-1 | TRBV12-3/TRBV12-4 | TRBD1 | few
CASSTSSGTGELFF | TGTGCCAGCAGCACTTCTAGCGGGACCGGGGAGCTGTTTTTT | TRBJ2-2 | TRBV6-6 | TRBD2 | few
CASSLFGARGEQYF | TGCGCCAGCAGCTTGTTCGGGGCGAGGGGCGAGCAGTACTTC | TRBJ2-7 | TRBV5-1 | - | -
CASTVGQVGNEQYF | TGTGCCAGCACCGTGGGACAGGTCGGCAACGAGCAGTACTTC | TRBJ2-7 | TRBV12-3/TRBV12-4 | TRBD1 | -
CSAKPGTMVSPLHF | TGCAGTGCTAAACCCGGGACGATGGTATCACCCCTCCACTTT | TRBJ1-6 | TRBV20-1 | - | few
CASSLSVPYTGTGPYEQYF | TGTGCCAGCAGCTTATCCGTCCCCTATACCGGGACAGGGCCCTACGAGCAGTACTTC | TRBJ2-7 | TRBV7-9 | TRBD1 | few
CSAPGGASTDTQYF | TGCAGTGCGCCGGGCGGCGCTAGCACAGATACGCAGTATTTT | TRBJ2-3 | TRBV20-1 | - | -
CASSHAGVQFF | TGTGCCAGCAGCCACGCGGGTGTGCAGTTCTTC | TRBJ2-1 | TRBV14 | - | -
CASSPYDRVGGYTF | TGTGCCAGCAGTCCTTATGACAGGGTAGGGGGCTACACCTTC | TRBJ1-2 | TRBV12-3/TRBV12-4 | TRBD1 | many
CSAFRPTGDQPQHF | TGCAGTGCTTTCCGACCGACAGGGGACCAGCCCCAGCATTTT | TRBJ1-5 | TRBV20-1 | TRBD1 | -
CASSLSFGQGEEDTQYF | TGCGCCAGCAGCTTGTCTTTCGGACAGGGTGAAGAAGATACGCAGTATTTT | TRBJ2-3 | TRBV5-1 | TRBD1 | once
CASSFSGGLAMREQFF | TGTGCCAGCAGTTTTTCGGGCGGACTAGCTATGCGTGAGCAGTTCTTC | TRBJ2-1 | TRBV27 | TRBD2 | few
CSAFTDTQYF | TGCAGTGCCTTCACAGATACGCAGTATTTT | TRBJ2-3 | TRBV20-1 | - | many
CASSSHGTSSRGEQFF | TGTGCCAGCAGTTCTCACGGGACTAGTAGCCGGGGTGAGCAGTTCTTC | TRBJ2-1 | TRBV7-3 | TRBD2 | -
CSAPQGAGNEQYF | TGCAGTGCTCCACAGGGGGCCGGTAACGAGCAGTACTTC | TRBJ2-7 | TRBV20-1 | TRBD1 | -
CASSFGNFYGYTF | TGTGCCAGCAGCTTTGGAAACTTCTATGGCTACACCTTC | TRBJ1-2 | TRBV7-2 | - | -
CASSSWTGAEKLFF | TGTGCCAGCAGTTCTTGGACAGGGGCCGAAAAACTGTTTTTT | TRBJ1-4 | TRBV28 | TRBD1 | -
CSARGPVVGSQPQHF | TGCAGTGCTAGAGGACCCGTTGTCGGGAGTCAGCCCCAGCATTTT | TRBJ1-5 | TRBV20-1 | - | -
CASSPVEAWQGPPSGANVLTF | TGTGCCAGCTCACCGGTAGAAGCTTGGCAGGGTCCTCCTTCTGGGGCCAACGTCCTGACTTTC | TRBJ2-6 | TRBV18 | - | -
CASSQQSGSQYF | TGTGCCAGCAGCCAGCAGAGCGGTTCGCAGTATTTT | TRBJ2-3 | TRBV9 | - | few
CATQTPEAYGYTF | TGTGCCACCCAGACACCTGAGGCCTATGGCTACACCTTC | TRBJ1-2 | TRBV10-3 | - | few
CASSHGRGSDTDTQYF | TGCGCCAGCAGCCACGGACGAGGGAGCGACACAGATACGCAGTATTTT | TRBJ2-3 | TRBV4-3 | - | few
CASTRDGGNTGELFF | TGCGCCAGCACCCGAGACGGGGGGAACACCGGGGAGCTGTTTTTT | TRBJ2-2 | TRBV5-1 | - | few
CASRRQGLQETQYF | TGTGCCAGCAGGCGACAGGGCCTACAAGAGACCCAGTACTTC | TRBJ2-5 | TRBV6-2/TRBV6-3 | TRBD1 | -
CATQGNTGANVLTF | TGTGCCACCCAGGGAAATACTGGGGCCAACGTCCTGACTTTC | TRBJ2-6 | TRBV2 | - | -
CASSQDWNSGANVLTF | TGCGCCAGCAGCCAAGATTGGAACTCTGGGGCCAACGTCCTGACTTTC | TRBJ2-6 | TRBV5-1 | - | few
CASSLSPGGAGETQYF | TGCGCCAGCAGCCTGTCCCCGGGCGGGGCGGGAGAGACCCAGTACTTC | TRBJ2-5 | TRBV4-1 | - | -
CATGEEGGGAPDTQYF | TGTGCCACCGGTGAAGAGGGCGGGGGGGCCCCTGATACGCAGTATTTT | TRBJ2-3 | TRBV24-1 | TRBD2 | -
CSASRHRDRVFNEQFF | TGCAGTGCTAGCCGTCACCGGGACAGGGTCTTCAATGAGCAGTTCTTC | TRBJ2-1 | TRBV20-1 | TRBD1 | few
CSVDMAGGTDTQYF | TGCAGCGTTGATATGGCTGGGGGCACAGATACGCAGTATTTT | TRBJ2-3 | TRBV29-1 | - | -
CANRSGGDQETQYF | TGTGCCAACAGGTCAGGGGGGGACCAAGAGACCCAGTACTTC | TRBJ2-5 | TRBV7-3 | - | -
CSARDFEGVNLGSYNSPLHF | TGCAGTGCTAGAGACTTCGAAGGGGTAAACCTGGGCTCCTATAATTCACCCCTCCACTTT | TRBJ1-6 | TRBV20-1 | - | few
CASSLMAGTGHDEQFF | TGTGCCAGCAGCTTAATGGCCGGGACAGGGCACGATGAGCAGTTCTTC | TRBJ2-1 | TRBV7-2 | TRBD1 | once
CASSLWGTEAFF | TGTGCCAGCAGCTTGTGGGGGACTGAAGCTTTCTTT | TRBJ1-1 | TRBV12-3/TRBV12-4 | - | many